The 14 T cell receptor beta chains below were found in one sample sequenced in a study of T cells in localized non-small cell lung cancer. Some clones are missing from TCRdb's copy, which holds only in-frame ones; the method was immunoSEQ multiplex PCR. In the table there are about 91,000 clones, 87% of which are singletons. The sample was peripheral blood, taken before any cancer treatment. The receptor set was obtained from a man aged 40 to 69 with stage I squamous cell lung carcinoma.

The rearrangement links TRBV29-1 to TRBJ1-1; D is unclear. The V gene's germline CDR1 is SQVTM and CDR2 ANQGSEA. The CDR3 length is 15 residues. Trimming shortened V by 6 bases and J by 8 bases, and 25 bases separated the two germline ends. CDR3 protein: CSVGPKEALKREAFF. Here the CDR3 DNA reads TGCAGCGTAGGCCCAAAGGAGGCACTCAAGCGGGAAGCTTTCTTT.

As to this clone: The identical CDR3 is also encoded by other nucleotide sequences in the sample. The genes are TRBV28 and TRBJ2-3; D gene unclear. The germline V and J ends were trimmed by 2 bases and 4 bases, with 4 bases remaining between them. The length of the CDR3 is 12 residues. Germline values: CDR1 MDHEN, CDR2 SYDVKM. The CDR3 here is CASSLLADTQYF. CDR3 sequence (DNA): TGTGCCAGCAGTTTACTAGCAGATACGCAGTATTTT.

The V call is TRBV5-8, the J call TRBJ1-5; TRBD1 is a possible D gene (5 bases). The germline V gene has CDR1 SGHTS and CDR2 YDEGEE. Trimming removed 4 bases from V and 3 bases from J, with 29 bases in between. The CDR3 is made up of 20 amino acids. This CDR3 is CASSPMKGAPSSTTNQPQHF. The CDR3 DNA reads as TGTGCCAGCAGCCCCATGAAAGGGGCGCCCTCCTCAACCACCAATCAGCCCCAGCATTTT. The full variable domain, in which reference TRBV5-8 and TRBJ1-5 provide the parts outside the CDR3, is EAGVTQSPTHLIKTRGQQATLRCSPISGHTSVYWYQQALGLGLQFLLWYDEGEERNRGNFPPRFSGRQFPNYSSELNVNALELEDSALYLCASSPMKGAPSSTTNQPQHFGDGTRLSIL.

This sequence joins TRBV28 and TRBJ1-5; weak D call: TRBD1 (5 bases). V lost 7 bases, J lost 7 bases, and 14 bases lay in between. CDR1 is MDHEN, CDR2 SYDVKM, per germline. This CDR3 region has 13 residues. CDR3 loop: CASTIQGRQPQHF. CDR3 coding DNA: TGTGCCAGCACTATCCAGGGAAGACAGCCCCAGCATTTT.

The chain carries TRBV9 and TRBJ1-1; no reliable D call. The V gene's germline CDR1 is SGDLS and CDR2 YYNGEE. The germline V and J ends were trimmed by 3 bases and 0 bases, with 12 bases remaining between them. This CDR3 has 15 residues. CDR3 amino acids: CASSELVGMNTEAFF. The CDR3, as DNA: TGTGCCAGCAGCGAACTTGTGGGGATGAACACTGAAGCTTTCTTT.

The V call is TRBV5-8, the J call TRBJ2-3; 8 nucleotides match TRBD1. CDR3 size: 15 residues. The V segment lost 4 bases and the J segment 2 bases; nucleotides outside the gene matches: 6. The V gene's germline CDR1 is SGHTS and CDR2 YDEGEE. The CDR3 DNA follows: TGTGCCAGCAGCACTCCGGGACAGGACACAGATACGCAGTATTTT. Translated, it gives CASSTPGQDTDTQYF.

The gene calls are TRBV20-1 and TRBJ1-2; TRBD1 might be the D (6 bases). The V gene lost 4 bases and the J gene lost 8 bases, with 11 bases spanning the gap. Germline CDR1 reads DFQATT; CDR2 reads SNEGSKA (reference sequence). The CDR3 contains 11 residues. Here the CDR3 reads CSAIAGEGYTF. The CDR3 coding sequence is TGCAGTGCTATAGCAGGGGAAGGCTACACCTTC.

CDR3 DNA: TGTGCCACCCGGGCTCTTAATTACGAGCAGTACTTC. As protein: CATRALNYEQYF. This sequence joins TRBV2 and TRBJ2-7, with D uncertain. V dropped 10 bases and J dropped 4 bases, with 14 bases sitting between them. Germline values: CDR1 SNHLY, CDR2 FYNNEI. This CDR3 is built from 12 residues.

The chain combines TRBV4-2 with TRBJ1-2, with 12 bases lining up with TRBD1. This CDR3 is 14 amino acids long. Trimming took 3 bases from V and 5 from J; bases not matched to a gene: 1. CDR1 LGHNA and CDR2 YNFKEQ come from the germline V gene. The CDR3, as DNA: TGTGCCAGCAGCCAGGGACAGGGGGCATATGGCTACACCTTC. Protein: CASSQGQGAYGYTF.

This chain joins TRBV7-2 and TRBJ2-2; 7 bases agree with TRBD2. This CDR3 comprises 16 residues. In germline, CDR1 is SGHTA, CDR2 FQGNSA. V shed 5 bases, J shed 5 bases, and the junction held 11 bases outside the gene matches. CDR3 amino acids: CASSIPGLKGTGELFF. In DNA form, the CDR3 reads TGTGCCAGCAGCATCCCGGGACTAAAGGGAACCGGGGAGCTGTTTTTT.

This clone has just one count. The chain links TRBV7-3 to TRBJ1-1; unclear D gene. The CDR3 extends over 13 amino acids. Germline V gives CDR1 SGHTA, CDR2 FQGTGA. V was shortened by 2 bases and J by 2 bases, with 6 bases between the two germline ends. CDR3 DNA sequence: TGTGCCAGCAGCTTAGCGGCTAACACTGAAGCTTTCTTT. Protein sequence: CASSLAANTEAFF.

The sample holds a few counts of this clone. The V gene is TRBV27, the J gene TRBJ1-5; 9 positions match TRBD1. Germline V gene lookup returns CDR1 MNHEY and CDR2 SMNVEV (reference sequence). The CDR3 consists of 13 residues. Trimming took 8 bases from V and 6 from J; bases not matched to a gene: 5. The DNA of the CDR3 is TGTGCCAGCGCCGGGACAGGGATTCAGCCCCAGCATTTT. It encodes CASAGTGIQPQHF.

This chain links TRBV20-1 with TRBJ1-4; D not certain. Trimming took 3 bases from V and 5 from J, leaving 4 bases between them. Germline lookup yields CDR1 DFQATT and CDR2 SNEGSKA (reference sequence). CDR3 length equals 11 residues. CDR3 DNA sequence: TGCAGTGCTAGTTCAAATGAAAAACTGTTTTTT. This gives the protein CSASSNEKLFF.

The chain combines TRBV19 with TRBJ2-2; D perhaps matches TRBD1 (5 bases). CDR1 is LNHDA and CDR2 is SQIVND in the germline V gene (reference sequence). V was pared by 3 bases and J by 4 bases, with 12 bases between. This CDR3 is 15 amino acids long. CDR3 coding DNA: TGTGCCAGTAGTATCGACAGAGTAATCACCGGGGAGCTGTTTTTT. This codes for CASSIDRVITGELFF.